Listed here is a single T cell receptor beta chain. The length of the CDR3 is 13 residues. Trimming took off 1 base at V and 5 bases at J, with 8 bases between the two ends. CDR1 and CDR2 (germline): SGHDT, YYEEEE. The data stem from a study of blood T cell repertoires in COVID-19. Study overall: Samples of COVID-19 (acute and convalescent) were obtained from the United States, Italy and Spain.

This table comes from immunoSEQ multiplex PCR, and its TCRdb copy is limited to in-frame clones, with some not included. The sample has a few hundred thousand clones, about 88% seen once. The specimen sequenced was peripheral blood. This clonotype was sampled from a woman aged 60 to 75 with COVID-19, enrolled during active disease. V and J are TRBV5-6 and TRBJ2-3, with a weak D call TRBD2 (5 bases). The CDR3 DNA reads TGTGCCAGCAGCTTGCTTGAGGGAGATACGCAGTATTTT. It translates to CASSLLEGDTQYF.